This T cell receptor beta chain was recovered during a study of lymphopenia after photon versus proton radiotherapy. Generated by immunoSEQ multiplex PCR, the TCRdb table keeps only in-frame clones and is missing some. This table holds roughly 30,000 clones, 90% to 95% found once. The germline gives CDR1 GTSNPN, CDR2 SVGIG (reference sequence). Trimming pared 0 bases from V and 7 bases from J, leaving 19 bases between. The CDR3 has 16 residues. The TCR was taken from a woman between 45 and 60 years old with cholangiocarcinoma. The rearrangement joins TRBV30 to TRBJ2-1, with D possibly TRBD1 on 6 matching bases. Sequenced here: peripheral blood, sampled from a patient treated with photon-based radiotherapy. DNA for the CDR3: TGTGCCTGGAGTGTACGAATATCCGGAAGGGGGAATGAGCAGTTCTTC. Its protein is CAWSVRISGRGNEQFF.